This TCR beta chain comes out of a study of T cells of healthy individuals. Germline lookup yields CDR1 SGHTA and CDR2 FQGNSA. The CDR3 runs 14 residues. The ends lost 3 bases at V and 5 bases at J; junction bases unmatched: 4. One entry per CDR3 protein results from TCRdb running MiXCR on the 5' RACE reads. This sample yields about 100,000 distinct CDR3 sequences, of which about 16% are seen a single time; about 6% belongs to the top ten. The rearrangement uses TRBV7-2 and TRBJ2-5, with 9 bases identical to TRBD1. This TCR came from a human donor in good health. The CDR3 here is CASSFNRGRETQYF. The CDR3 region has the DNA TGTGCCAGCAGCTTCAACAGGGGGCGGGAGACCCAGTACTTC.